Listed here are 22 T cell receptor beta chains from one sample, sequenced in a study of radiotherapy plus CTLA-4 blockade in lung cancer. Clones were read by immunoSEQ multiplex PCR, and TCRdb kept only the in-frame ones, dropping some. This repertoire shows more than 75,000 clones, more than 85% found once; its top ten account for about 0.95%. Sequenced here: peripheral blood, sampled from a patient treated with radiotherapy plus ipilimumab. These receptors all come from a human donor with non-small cell lung cancer who had stable disease on radiotherapy plus ipilimumab.

J is TRBJ2-4 and V is TRBV28, with 12 bases fitting TRBD2. Per the germline V gene, CDR1 is MDHEN and CDR2 is SYDVKM. With 9 bases clipped from V and 0 bases from J, the junction kept 12 bases outside the gene matches. CDR3 length: 18 residues. The CDR3 DNA is TGTGCCAGTGGGACCGGACTAGCGGGGTCCTTAGCCAAAAACATTCAGTACTTC. This gives the protein CASGTGLAGSLAKNIQYF.

V is TRBV19 and J is TRBJ2-5, with D possibly being TRBD1 (5 bases). This CDR3 has 14 residues. Germline V gives CDR1 LNHDA, CDR2 SQIVND (reference sequence). V was clipped by 4 bases and J by 2 bases, with 11 bases between them. CDR3 coding DNA: TGTGCCAGTAGTAAAGTGCAGGGACAAGAGACCCAGTACTTC. It specifies CASSKVQGQETQYF.

The rearrangement joins TRBV5-1 to TRBJ2-2; TRBD1 agrees at 9 bases. Germline V gives CDR1 SGHRS, CDR2 YFSETQ. The CDR3 totals 16 residues. Losses at the gene ends were 4 bases for V and 5 bases for J; bases not matched to a gene: 9. CDR3 sequence: CASSPTGQGGTGELFF. Here the CDR3 DNA reads TGCGCCAGCAGCCCCACGGGACAGGGCGGGACCGGGGAGCTGTTTTTT. Variable domain in full (rest from reference TRBV5-1 and TRBJ2-2): KAGVTQTPRYLIKTRGQQVTLSCSPISGHRSVSWYQQTPGQGLQFLFEYFSETQRNKGNFPGRFSGRQFSNSRSEMNVSTLELGDSALYLCASSPTGQGGTGELFFGEGSRLTVL.

The rearrangement links TRBV4-1 to TRBJ2-3, with TRBD1 matching 8 bases. CDR1 and CDR2 (germline): MGHRA, YSYEKL. The J segment lost 2 bases and the V segment lost 0 bases, leaving 13 bases of the junction unmatched. The CDR3 spans 19 residues. For the CDR3, the DNA is TGCGCCAGCAGCCAAGAGTTCAGGACAGGGTACGCCCACACAGATACGCAGTATTTT. Translation: CASSQEFRTGYAHTDTQYF.

Concerning this clone: At one end, the junction sequence differs from germline, possibly due to a read error. The V gene is TRBV5-6, the J gene TRBJ2-7, with 7 bases fitting TRBD1. The CDR3 has 14 residues. Germline V lookup: CDR1 SGHDT, CDR2 YYEEEE. The CDR3 region is CASSLSARNRGWDF. Written as DNA, the CDR3 is TGTGCCAGCAGCTTGAGCGCCAGAAACAGGGGTTGGGACTTC.

This clone was observed a single time. The chain has TRBV19 and TRBJ1-2; tentatively, D is TRBD1 (5 bases). In germline, CDR1 is LNHDA, CDR2 SQIVND (reference sequence). V lost 7 bases, J lost 4 bases, and 22 bases lay in between. The CDR3 is 16 amino acids. CDR3 loop: CASTGSSGTLLYGYTF. CDR3 bases: TGTGCCAGTACCGGTTCCTCCGGGACGTTACTCTATGGCTACACCTTC.

V and J are TRBV6-4 and TRBJ2-2; 10 bases are a match to TRBD2. The germline CDR1 and CDR2 sequences are MRHNA and SNTAGT. This CDR3 comprises 16 residues. J gave up 1 base and V 6 bases, and 5 bases lay outside the gene matches. Here the CDR3 DNA reads TGTGCCAGCAGCCCATCTAGCGGGGGGAACACCGGGGAGCTGTTTTTT. It is translated as CASSPSSGGNTGELFF.

The rearrangement joins TRBV5-1 to TRBJ2-5, with 7 positions matching TRBD2. The CDR3 is made up of 14 amino acids. After removal of 6 bases from V and 2 bases from J, the junction contained 7 bases not matched to a gene. The germline CDR1 and CDR2 sequences are SGHRS and YFSETQ. The CDR3 DNA follows: TGCGCCAGCAATCTGGGGACTACTCAAGAGACCCAGTACTTC. Translating it yields CASNLGTTQETQYF.

The gene calls are TRBV5-4 and TRBJ1-6; 10 bases line up with TRBD1. This CDR3 has 15 residues. Trimming removed 4 bases from V and 8 bases from J; junction bases left unmatched: 6. Per germline, CDR1 SGHNT and CDR2 YYREEE (reference sequence). CDR3 sequence reads: CASSPPGQGHSPLHF. For the CDR3, the DNA is TGTGCCAGCAGCCCTCCGGGACAGGGGCATTCACCCCTCCACTTT.

This clone was recorded a few times. The chain links TRBV28 to TRBJ1-4; TRBD1 matches at 7 bases. CDR1 and CDR2 from the germline V gene are MDHEN and SYDVKM. J was trimmed by 7 bases and V by 2 bases; bases with no gene match: 7. The CDR3 has 15 residues. The CDR3 loop is CASSLGGQGGEKLFF. In DNA form, the CDR3 reads TGTGCCAGCAGTTTAGGGGGGCAGGGGGGTGAAAAACTGTTTTTT.

The gene calls are TRBV30 and TRBJ2-7; D may be TRBD1 (6 bases). The CDR3 consists of 15 residues. V was clipped by 0 bases and J by 0 bases, with 12 bases between them. Germline V gene data show CDR1 as GTSNPN and CDR2 as SVGIG (reference sequence). The CDR3 reads CAWSVPGASSYEQYF. As DNA, the CDR3 is TGTGCCTGGAGTGTACCAGGGGCTAGCTCCTACGAGCAGTACTTC.

This clone was seen more than once but under ten times. V and J are TRBV4-1 and TRBJ1-4; tentatively, D is TRBD1 (6 bases). The CDR3 sequence is 14 residues long. Trimming took off 4 bases at V and 5 bases at J, with 11 bases between the two ends. Germline CDR1 MGHRA, CDR2 YSYEKL. The CDR3 nucleotides read TGCGCCAGCAGCCGACAAACAGGGAATGAAAAACTGTTTTTT. It is translated as CASSRQTGNEKLFF.

V usage is TRBV7-8 and J usage is TRBJ2-7; 7 nucleotides agree with TRBD1. The trim removed 6 bases at V and 0 bases at J, leaving 2 bases unmatched. This CDR3 spans 13 amino acids. Germline V gives CDR1 SGHVS, CDR2 FQNEAQ. CDR3 amino acids: CASRWDSSYEQYF. The CDR3 nucleotides are TGTGCCAGCAGATGGGACAGCTCCTACGAGCAGTACTTC. Supplemented by reference TRBV7-8 and TRBJ2-7, the full variable domain reads GAGVSQSPRYKVAKRGQDVALRCDPISGHVSLFWYQQALGQGPEFLTYFQNEAQLDKSGLPSDRFFAERPEGSVSTLKIQRTQQEDSAVYLCASRWDSSYEQYFGPGTRLTVT.

The chain carries TRBV14 and TRBJ2-1; D may be TRBD1 (5 bases). Germline V gives CDR1 SGHDN, CDR2 FVKESK. The germline V and J ends were trimmed by 4 bases and 2 bases, with 9 bases remaining between them. The CDR3 covers 14 residues. CDR3 in amino acids: CASSLQGPYNEQFF. In DNA form, the CDR3 reads TGTGCCAGCAGCCTCCAGGGTCCCTACAATGAGCAGTTCTTC. Full variable domain (rest looked up from reference TRBV14 and TRBJ2-1): EAGVTQFPSHSVIEKGQTVTLRCDPISGHDNLYWYRRVMGKEIKFLLHFVKESKQDESGMPNNRFLAERTGGTYSTLKVQPAELEDSGVYFCASSLQGPYNEQFFGPGTRLTVL.

In DNA form, the CDR3 reads TGCGCCAGCGGGACAGGGGACTACTCTGGGGCCAACGTCCTGACTTTC. Encoded protein: CASGTGDYSGANVLTF. This chain connects TRBV5-1 to TRBJ2-6; 10 positions agree with TRBD1. This CDR3 region has 16 residues. The germline CDR1 and CDR2 sequences are SGHRS and YFSETQ. V trimming: 7 bases; J trimming: 0 bases; junction bases outside the gene matches: 4.

This clone was observed a single time. The gene calls are TRBV30 and TRBJ1-5, with D hard to call. V gave up 5 bases and J gave up 0 bases, with 11 bases separating them. In germline, CDR1 is GTSNPN, CDR2 SVGIG (reference sequence). This CDR3 is built from 14 residues. CDR3 nucleotide sequence: TGTGCCTGGTCCCGGGCGGCTAGCAATCAGCCCCAGCATTTT. As protein: CAWSRAASNQPQHF.

In its sample, this clone was seen a few times. This chain uses TRBV6-5 with TRBJ1-3, with 7 positions matching TRBD1. From germline, CDR1 is MNHEY and CDR2 SVGAGI. V shed 5 bases and J 0 bases; nucleotides not matched to a gene: 4. The CDR3 sequence is 15 residues long. The CDR3 DNA reads TGTGCCAGCAGTCCAACAGGGGACTCTGGAAACACCATATATTTT. It specifies CASSPTGDSGNTIYF.

The CDR3 region has the DNA TGTGCCAGCAGTTTAGGGCGGCCGCCCGGGGAGCTGTTTTTT. Translated, it gives CASSLGRPPGELFF. This chain links TRBV28 with TRBJ2-2; D is unresolved. V lost 2 bases, J lost 6 bases, and 10 bases lay in between. The CDR3 loop spans 14 amino acids. CDR1 and CDR2 (germline): MDHEN, SYDVKM. The full variable domain, completed using reference TRBV28 and TRBJ2-2, is DVKVTQSSRYLVKRTGEKVFLECVQDMDHENMFWYRQDPGLGLRLIYFSYDVKMKEKGDIPEGYSVSREKKERFSLILESASTNQTSMYLCASSLGRPPGELFFGEGSRLTVL.

This clone has just one count. V and J are TRBV9 and TRBJ2-5, with no clear D. CDR3 length: 14 amino acids. The V end lost 3 bases, the J end lost 2 bases, and 11 bases lay between the germline ends. Germline CDR1 reads SGDLS; CDR2 reads YYNGEE. In nucleotides, the CDR3 is TGTGCCAGCAGCGATGGCGTTGTACAAGAGACCCAGTACTTC. Amino acid sequence: CASSDGVVQETQYF.

This sequence joins TRBV10-3 and TRBJ1-1, with D uncertain. Germline V CDR1 and CDR2: ENHRY, SYGVKD. V shed 0 bases and J shed 1 base, with 6 bases lying between them. The CDR3 totals 14 residues. CDR3 sequence reads: CAISESAGNTEAFF. The CDR3 DNA reads as TGTGCCATCAGTGAGTCGGCAGGGAACACTGAAGCTTTCTTT.

This clone showed up just once. This chain's CDR3 is CASSVGNTEAFF. CDR3 nucleotide sequence: TGTGCCAGCAGCGTAGGGAACACTGAAGCTTTCTTT. This rearrangement joins TRBV7-2 to TRBJ1-1, with D unclear. The CDR3 sequence is 12 residues long. Trimming removed 5 bases from V and 1 base from J, with 5 bases in between. Germline V CDR1 and CDR2: SGHTA, FQGNSA.

This clone was counted between two and nine times. The CDR3 loop is CASSLTGFPEAFF. In DNA form, the CDR3 reads TGTGCCAGCAGCTTGACGGGGTTCCCTGAAGCTTTCTTT. V and J are TRBV5-5 and TRBJ1-1; D unclear. V dropped 1 base and J dropped 6 bases, with 10 bases sitting between them. Germline V lookup: CDR1 SGHKS, CDR2 YYEKEE (reference sequence). The CDR3 is 13 amino acids.